This T cell receptor beta chain was sequenced during a study of T cell changes during pregnancy in multiple sclerosis. Method: immunoSEQ multiplex PCR; TCRdb's copy keeps in-frame clones and lacks some. The sample holds approximately 14,000 clones, over 90% seen once. This clone came up once. Per the germline V gene, CDR1 is MRHNA and CDR2 is SNTAGT. J lost 5 bases, V lost 6 bases, and 9 bases had no gene match. CDR3 size: 16 residues. This clonotype originated in a female donor in good health, enrolled as a control in a pregnancy study. The specimen comprised peripheral blood, sampled in the second trimester of pregnancy. The chain is built from TRBV6-4 and TRBJ2-7, with 14 nucleotides matching TRBD2. Written as DNA, the CDR3 is TGTGCCAGCAGCCCCGGGACTAGCGGGAGAGGCCACGAGCAGTACTTC. The encoded protein is CASSPGTSGRGHEQYF.